This T cell receptor (beta chain) was sequenced in a study of regulatory T cells in long-lasting Graves disease. The CDR3 has 16 amino acids. Trimming pared 0 bases from V and 1 base from J, leaving 12 bases between. The germline V gene has CDR1 MNHEY and CDR2 SVGAGI. Specified time point: newly diagnosed GD, antithyroid drugs for less than 3 months. From PBMCs, RNA was extracted and then used to make the TCR library. Study findings and constraints: Segments TRBV28, TRBJ1-2 and TRBJ2-5 showed preferential usage in persistent disease.

Relying on iRepertoire HTBI primers and Arm-PCR of CDR3 regions, the team built TCR beta libraries. TCRdb itself ran the multiplex PCR reads through MiXCR, one entry per CDR3 protein. The sample contains roughly 500,000 distinct CDR3 sequences, 13% of which appear only once. The sample holds many counts of this clonotype. Its antigen is as yet unknown. These data also formed part of another study, on T cells in Graves' hyperthyroidism and ophthalmopathy.

The TCR originated in a man aged 30 to 45 with Graves disease. The sequencing here drew on peripheral blood mononuclear cells (PBMCs), taken at new diagnosis, from a patient treated with antithyroid drugs. The J gene is TRBJ1-1, the V gene TRBV6-5, with no clear D. CDR3 nucleotide sequence: TGTGCCAGCAGTTACTCGTCGGGGATTAGGAACACTGAAGCTTTCTTT. Protein sequence: CASSYSSGIRNTEAFF.